The 21 T cell receptor beta chains below all came from one sample that was sequenced in a study of beta chain features in type 1 diabetes. Antigens of these TCRs are unknown. Sequenced material consisted of expressed TCRB transcripts (all of the isolated RNA was reverse transcribed). TCRdb's table, derived via immunoSEQ multiplex PCR, lists solely in-frame clones and lacks some. The sample shows about 270,000 clones, around an eighth of them seen only once. Overall study findings and caveats: When Type 1 diabetes patients were examined, their TCRB CDR3s proved moderately but significantly shorter in all four CD4+ subsets.

Sequenced material: naive CD4+ T cells from blood. These receptors were obtained from a man aged 30-40 years with type 1 diabetes.

The chain is built from TRBV30 and TRBJ1-1; D is undetermined. V was shortened by 4 bases and J by 1 base, with 16 bases between the two germline ends. Germline V CDR1 and CDR2: GTSNPN, SVGIG (reference sequence). The CDR3 sequence is 15 residues long. CDR3: CAWIKWVAGNTEAFF. The CDR3 nucleotides are TGTGCCTGGATAAAATGGGTGGCGGGGAACACTGAAGCTTTCTTT.

This clone was observed a handful of times. This sample includes further DNA sequences coding for the same CDR3. V gene TRBV7-9 combines with J gene TRBJ2-5, with D possibly being TRBD1 (6 bases). Germline V gives CDR1 SEHNR, CDR2 FQNEAQ (reference sequence). The V gene lost 5 bases and the J gene lost 1 base, with 17 bases spanning the gap. The CDR3 spans 16 residues. Written as DNA, the CDR3 is TGTGCCAGCAGCCTCGGGACATCGGGATCCCAAGAGACCCAGTACTTC. Translating gives CASSLGTSGSQETQYF.

V usage is TRBV15 and J usage is TRBJ2-1; D possibly corresponds to TRBD2 (6 bases). Trimming removed 0 bases at V and 0 bases at J, with 15 bases between. CDR3 length: 18 amino acids. The V gene's germline CDR1 is LNHNV and CDR2 YYDKDF (reference sequence). The CDR3 nucleotides read TGTGCCACCAGCAGAGATAAGTCTGCGGGGAGCTCCTACAATGAGCAGTTCTTC. Amino acid sequence: CATSRDKSAGSSYNEQFF.

The V call is TRBV5-1, the J call TRBJ2-1; 9 bases match TRBD1. Germline-derived CDR1 and CDR2 are SGHRS and YFSETQ. The CDR3 sequence is 15 residues long. The ends lost 2 bases at V and 3 bases at J; junction bases unmatched: 3. CDR3 nucleotides: TGCGCCAGCAGCTTTGGGACAGGGAACTACAATGAGCAGTTCTTC. Residues: CASSFGTGNYNEQFF.

The chain links TRBV5-1 to TRBJ1-1; D is uncertain. The length of the CDR3 is 13 residues. The germline gives CDR1 SGHRS, CDR2 YFSETQ. The V and J ends lost 3 bases and 3 bases respectively, with 9 bases between them. In DNA, the CDR3 is TGCGCCAGCAGCTCCTCTGCGGACACTGAAGCTTTCTTT. Translated, it gives CASSSSADTEAFF.

The rearrangement uses TRBV7-6 and TRBJ1-2, with TRBD1 matching over 10 bases. This CDR3 contains 16 residues. From germline, CDR1 is SGHVS and CDR2 FNYEAQ. Unmatched junction bases numbered 4, after V lost 1 base and J lost 2 bases. Here the CDR3 DNA reads TGTGCCAGCAGCTTAGGGGGACAGGGGACGAACTATGGCTACACCTTC. Translation: CASSLGGQGTNYGYTF.

V gene TRBV11-2 combines with J gene TRBJ2-3, with D tentatively TRBD2 (6 bases). Trimming took off 1 base at V and 0 bases at J, with 14 bases between the two ends. Germline V gives CDR1 SGHAT, CDR2 FQNNGV. CDR3 length equals 17 residues. CDR3 loop: CASSLGSLATSTDTQYF. CDR3 nucleotide sequence: TGTGCCAGCAGCTTAGGTTCTCTAGCGACTAGCACAGATACGCAGTATTTT.

The table lists this clone with a few counts. The V call is TRBV15, the J call TRBJ2-7; TRBD1 matches 8 bases. Germline V gives CDR1 LNHNV, CDR2 YYDKDF (reference sequence). The CDR3 is made up of 14 amino acids. V was clipped by 9 bases and J by 0 bases; unmatched bases: 7. The CDR3 DNA sequence: TGTGCCACAAATAAACAGGGGGTCTCCTACGAGCAGTACTTC. Translation: CATNKQGVSYEQYF. The complete variable domain, with remaining parts taken from reference TRBV15 and TRBJ2-7, reads DAMVIQNPRYQVTQFGKPVTLSCSQTLNHNVMYWYQQKSSQAPKLLFHYYDKDFNNEADTPDNFQSRRPNTSFCFLDIRSPGLGDTAMYLCATNKQGVSYEQYFGPGTRLTVT.

This clone was seen only a few times. This rearrangement joins TRBV7-9 to TRBJ2-2, with 7 nucleotides matching TRBD1. The J segment lost 1 base and the V segment lost 5 bases, leaving 13 bases of the junction unmatched. Germline assignment: CDR1 SEHNR and CDR2 FQNEAQ (reference sequence). CDR3 length equals 18 residues. As DNA, the CDR3 is TGTGCCAGCAGCCGCACCCCATGGGACAGACTGAACACCGGGGAGCTGTTTTTT. Protein product: CASSRTPWDRLNTGELFF.

The gene calls are TRBV15 and TRBJ2-6; weak D call: TRBD1 (6 bases). CDR3 length: 17 amino acids. The germline V gene has CDR1 LNHNV and CDR2 YYDKDF (reference sequence). V was clipped by 2 bases and J by 4 bases, with 15 bases between them. The CDR3 loop reads CATSRTRGATGANVLTF. The CDR3 bases are TGTGCCACCAGCAGAACCAGGGGTGCGACCGGGGCCAACGTCCTGACTTTC.

The chain carries TRBV4-1 and TRBJ2-1; unclear D gene. Trimming removed 4 bases from V and 7 bases from J, with 8 bases in between. The germline CDR1 and CDR2 sequences are MGHRA and YSYEKL. The CDR3 runs 12 residues. This CDR3 reads CASSLKANEQFF. CDR3 sequence (DNA): TGCGCCAGCAGCCTGAAAGCAAATGAGCAGTTCTTC.

This chain joins TRBV7-3 and TRBJ2-3; tentative D call: TRBD1 (5 bases). The CDR3 covers 13 residues. Looked up from germline, CDR1 is SGHTA and CDR2 is FQGTGA. Trimming removed 3 bases from V and 4 bases from J, with 8 bases in between. CDR3 sequence reads: CASSLTAPDTQYF. The CDR3 coding sequence is TGTGCCAGCAGCTTGACAGCCCCAGATACGCAGTATTTT. Full variable domain (outside the CDR3, taken from reference TRBV7-3 and TRBJ2-3): GAGVSQTPSNKVTEKGKYVELRCDPISGHTALYWYRQSLGQGPEFLIYFQGTGAADDSGLPNDRFFAVRPEGSVSTLKIQRTERGDSAVYLCASSLTAPDTQYFGPGTRLTVL.

V usage is TRBV28 and J usage is TRBJ1-2, with TRBD1 as a possible D gene (6 bases). The CDR3 spans 12 residues. V was cut by 6 bases and J by 5 bases, with 10 bases left in between. The germline CDR1 and CDR2 sequences are MDHEN and SYDVKM. The CDR3 protein is CASRGTGYGYTF. Here the CDR3 DNA reads TGTGCCAGCAGGGGAACAGGGTATGGCTACACCTTC.

This clone was seen more than once but under ten times. V usage is TRBV6-1 and J usage is TRBJ2-2; 8 bases align to TRBD2. CDR1 and CDR2 (germline): MNHNS, SASEGT. The CDR3 length is 14 residues. The J segment lost 6 bases and the V segment lost 8 bases, leaving 8 bases of the junction unmatched. CDR3 nucleotides: TGTGCCAGCGGAAGCGGGAGTTGGTCCGGGGAGCTGTTTTTT. Amino acid sequence: CASGSGSWSGELFF.

The chain carries TRBV25-1 and TRBJ1-2; no firm D call. The V and J ends lost 7 bases and 3 bases respectively, with 12 bases between them. From germline, CDR1 is MGHDK and CDR2 SYGVNS. The CDR3 runs to 13 residues. DNA of the CDR3: TGTGCCAGCATGCGGGGTGGGCACTATGGCTACACCTTC. Amino acid sequence: CASMRGGHYGYTF.

This clone has more than one count but fewer than ten. The chain carries TRBV29-1 and TRBJ1-2; maybe TRBD1 (5 bases). The CDR3 totals 12 residues. Germline CDR1 SQVTM, CDR2 ANQGSEA. V lost 4 bases, J lost 4 bases, and 10 bases lay in between. The DNA for the CDR3 is TGCAGCGTTGTAGTACAGGCCTATGGCTACACCTTC. It translates to CSVVVQAYGYTF. Using reference TRBV29-1 and TRBJ1-2 for the parts outside the CDR3, the full variable domain is SAVISQKPSRDICQRGTSLTIQCQVDSQVTMMFWYRQQPGQSLTLIATANQGSEATYESGFVIDKFPISRPNLTFSTLTVSNMSPEDSSIYLCSVVVQAYGYTFGSGTRLTVV.

V gene TRBV15 combines with J gene TRBJ2-7; D remains ambiguous. This CDR3 region has 13 residues. Looked up from germline, CDR1 is LNHNV and CDR2 is YYDKDF (reference sequence). V was clipped by 6 bases and J by 0 bases, with 9 bases between them. This CDR3 is CATRRLISYEQYF. The CDR3 nucleotides are TGTGCCACCAGGCGACTGATCTCCTACGAGCAGTACTTC.

The chain combines TRBV28 with TRBJ1-5; a possible D gene is TRBD1 (5 bases). The V gene's germline CDR1 is MDHEN and CDR2 SYDVKM. The CDR3 totals 13 residues. V lost 6 bases, J lost 9 bases, and 15 bases lay in between. CDR3 DNA sequence: TGTGCCAGCAGGGCGGGGACCGGTGGGCCCCAGCATTTT. This gives the protein CASRAGTGGPQHF.

The chain couples TRBV11-1 to TRBJ2-7, with 7 bases aligning to TRBD2. The trim removed 5 bases at V and 6 bases at J, leaving 10 bases unmatched. Germline V lookup: CDR1 SGHAT, CDR2 FQDESV (reference sequence). CDR3 length equals 14 residues. CDR3 amino acids: CASSPRAGVREQYF. The CDR3 DNA reads as TGTGCCAGCAGCCCACGGGCGGGAGTACGCGAGCAGTACTTC.

The gene calls are TRBV28 and TRBJ1-2, with D maybe TRBD1 (5 bases). Germline lookup yields CDR1 MDHEN and CDR2 SYDVKM. V was trimmed by 6 bases and J by 0 bases, leaving 14 bases between them. This CDR3 is 15 amino acids long. The CDR3 protein is CASSPGDLANYGYTF. CDR3 DNA sequence: TGTGCCAGCAGCCCCGGGGACTTAGCTAACTATGGCTACACCTTC.

The chain combines TRBV4-3 with TRBJ2-3, with 10 positions matching TRBD1. The germline gives CDR1 LGHNA, CDR2 YSLEER. Unmatched junction bases numbered 4, after V lost 5 bases and J lost 5 bases. This CDR3 is built from 14 residues. CDR3 sequence reads: CASSYDRGRDTQYF. CDR3 nucleotides: TGCGCCAGCAGCTACGACAGGGGGCGAGATACGCAGTATTTT.